This T cell receptor (beta chain) came from a study of cytomegalovirus exposure and HLA in healthy donors. This clone was observed a handful of times. The study ran its PCR with 60 Vbeta and 13 Jbeta primers. Method: immunoSEQ multiplex PCR; TCRdb's copy keeps in-frame clones and lacks some. Counted here are around 130,000 clones, roughly 80% occurring once; the ten biggest clones make up over 2%. The V gene end was trimmed by 5 bases and the J gene end by 1 base; junction bases not matched to a gene: 9. Germline values: CDR1 KGHSY, CDR2 FQNENV. The length of the CDR3 is 16 residues. The V call is TRBV16, the J call TRBJ2-5, with 8 bases matching TRBD2. Input material: PBMCs. This receptor was taken from a woman aged 40 to 49 in good health and CMV-seropositive. The CDR3 DNA reads TGTGCCAGCAGCTTTACTAGCGGATTAGGCCAAGAGACCCAGTACTTC. Its translation is CASSFTSGLGQETQYF.